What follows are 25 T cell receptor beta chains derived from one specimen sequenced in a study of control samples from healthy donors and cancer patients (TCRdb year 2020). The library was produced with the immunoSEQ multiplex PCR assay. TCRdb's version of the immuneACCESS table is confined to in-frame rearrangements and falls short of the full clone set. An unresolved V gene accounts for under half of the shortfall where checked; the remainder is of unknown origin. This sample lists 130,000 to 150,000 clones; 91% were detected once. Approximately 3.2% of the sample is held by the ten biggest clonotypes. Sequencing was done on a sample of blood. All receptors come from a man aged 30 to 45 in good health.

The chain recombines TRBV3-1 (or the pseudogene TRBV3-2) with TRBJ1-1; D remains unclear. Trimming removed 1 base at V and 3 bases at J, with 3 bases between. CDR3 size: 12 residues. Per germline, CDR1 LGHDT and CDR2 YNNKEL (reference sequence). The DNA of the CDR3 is TGTGCCAGCAGCCAAGCGGACACTGAAGCTTTCTTT. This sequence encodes CASSQADTEAFF.

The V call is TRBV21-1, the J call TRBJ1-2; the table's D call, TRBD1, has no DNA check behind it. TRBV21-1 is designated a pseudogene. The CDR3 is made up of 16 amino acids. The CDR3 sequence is CASSMRFARGRSGYTF. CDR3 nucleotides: TGTGCCAGCAGCATGCGTTTTGCCAGGGGGCGAAGTGGCTACACCTTC.

As DNA, the CDR3 is TGTGCCAGCAGCCAAGGGGATTGGGGCTATAATTCACCCCTCCACTTT. Its protein is CASSQGDWGYNSPLHF. This chain links TRBV3-1 (or the pseudogene TRBV3-2) with TRBJ1-6; no clear D gene. The CDR3 loop spans 16 amino acids. The germline CDR1 and CDR2 sequences are LGHDT and YNNKEL (reference sequence). V lost 1 base and J lost 3, with 10 bases in between.

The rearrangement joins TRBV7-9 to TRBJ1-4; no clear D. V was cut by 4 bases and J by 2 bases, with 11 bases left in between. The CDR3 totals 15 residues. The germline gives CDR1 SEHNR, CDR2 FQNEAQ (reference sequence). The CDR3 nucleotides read TGTGCCAGCAGCTCGGACTCTGCTACTAATGAAAAACTGTTTTTT. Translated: CASSSDSATNEKLFF. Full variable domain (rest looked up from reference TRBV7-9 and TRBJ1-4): DTGVSQNPRHKITKRGQNVTFRCDPISEHNRLYWYRQTLGQGPEFLTYFQNEAQLEKSRLLSDRFSAERPKGSFSTLEIQRTEQGDSAMYLCASSSDSATNEKLFFGSGTQLSVL.

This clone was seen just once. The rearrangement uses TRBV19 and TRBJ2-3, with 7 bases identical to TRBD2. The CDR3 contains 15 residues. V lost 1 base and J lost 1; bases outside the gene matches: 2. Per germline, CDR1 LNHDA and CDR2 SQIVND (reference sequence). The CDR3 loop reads CASSIAGGGTDTQYF. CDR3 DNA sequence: TGTGCCAGTAGTATAGCGGGGGGAGGCACAGATACGCAGTATTTT.

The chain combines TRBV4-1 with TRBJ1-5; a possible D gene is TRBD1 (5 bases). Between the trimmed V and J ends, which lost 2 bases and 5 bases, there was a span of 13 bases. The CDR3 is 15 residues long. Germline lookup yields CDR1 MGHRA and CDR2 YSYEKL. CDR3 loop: CASSQWAGVDQPQHF. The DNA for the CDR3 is TGCGCCAGCAGCCAATGGGCGGGGGTCGATCAGCCCCAGCATTTT.

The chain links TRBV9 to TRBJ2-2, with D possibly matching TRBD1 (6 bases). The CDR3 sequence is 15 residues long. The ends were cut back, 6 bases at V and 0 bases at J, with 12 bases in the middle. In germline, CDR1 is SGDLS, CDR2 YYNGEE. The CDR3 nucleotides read TGTGCCAGCAAAACCGGGACAACGAACACCGGGGAGCTGTTTTTT. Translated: CASKTGTTNTGELFF.

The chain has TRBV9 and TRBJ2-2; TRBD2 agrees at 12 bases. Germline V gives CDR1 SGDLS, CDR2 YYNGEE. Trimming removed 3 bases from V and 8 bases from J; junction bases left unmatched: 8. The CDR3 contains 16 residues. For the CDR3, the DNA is TGTGCCAGCAGCGGAAGACTAGCGGGGGTTGCGGGGGAGCTGTTTTTT. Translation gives CASSGRLAGVAGELFF.

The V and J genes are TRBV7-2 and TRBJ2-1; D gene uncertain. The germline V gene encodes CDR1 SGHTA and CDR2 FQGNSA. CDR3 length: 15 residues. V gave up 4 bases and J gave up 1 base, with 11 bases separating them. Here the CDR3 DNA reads TGTGCCAGCAGCTCCCGAGCCCAATCCTACAATGAGCAGTTCTTC. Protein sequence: CASSSRAQSYNEQFF.

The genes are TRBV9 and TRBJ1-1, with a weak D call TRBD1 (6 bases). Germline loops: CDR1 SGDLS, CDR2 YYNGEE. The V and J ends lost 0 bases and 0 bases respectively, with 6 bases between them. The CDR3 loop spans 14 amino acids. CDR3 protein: CASSVGQVNTEAFF. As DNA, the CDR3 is TGTGCCAGCAGCGTAGGACAGGTGAACACTGAAGCTTTCTTT.

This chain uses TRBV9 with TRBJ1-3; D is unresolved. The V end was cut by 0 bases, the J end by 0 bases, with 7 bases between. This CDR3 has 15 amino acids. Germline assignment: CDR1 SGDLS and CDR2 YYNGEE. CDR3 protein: CASSVGSSSGNTIYF. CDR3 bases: TGTGCCAGCAGCGTAGGGAGCTCCTCTGGAAACACCATATATTTT.

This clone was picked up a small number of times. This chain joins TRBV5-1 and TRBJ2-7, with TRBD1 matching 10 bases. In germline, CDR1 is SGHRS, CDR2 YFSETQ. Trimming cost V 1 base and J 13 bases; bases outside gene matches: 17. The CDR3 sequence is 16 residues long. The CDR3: CASSLTGQGKDYQNYF. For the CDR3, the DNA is TGCGCCAGCAGCTTGACGGGACAGGGGAAAGACTACCAGAACTACTTC.

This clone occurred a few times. The CDR3 bases are TGCAGCGTTCGACAGACGTCGGCAGATACGCAGTATTTT. Amino acid sequence: CSVRQTSADTQYF. The genes are TRBV29-1 and TRBJ2-3; maybe TRBD1 (5 bases). CDR1 is SQVTM and CDR2 is ANQGSEA in the germline V gene. V was trimmed by 5 bases and J by 4 bases, leaving 13 bases between them. The CDR3 runs to 13 residues.

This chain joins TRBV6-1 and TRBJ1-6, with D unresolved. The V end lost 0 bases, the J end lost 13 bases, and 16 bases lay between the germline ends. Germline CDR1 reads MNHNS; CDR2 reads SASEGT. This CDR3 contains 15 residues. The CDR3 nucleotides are TGTGCCAGCAGTGAAGCGGCGTATGAGGGTACGCCCCTCCACTTT. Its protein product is CASSEAAYEGTPLHF.

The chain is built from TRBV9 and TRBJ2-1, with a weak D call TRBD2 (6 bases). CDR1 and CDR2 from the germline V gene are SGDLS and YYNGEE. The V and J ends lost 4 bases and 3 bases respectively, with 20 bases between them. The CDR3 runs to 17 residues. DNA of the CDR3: TGTGCCAGCAGCACCCACGGCGGGGTGGGGAACTACAATGAGCAGTTCTTC. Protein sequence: CASSTHGGVGNYNEQFF.

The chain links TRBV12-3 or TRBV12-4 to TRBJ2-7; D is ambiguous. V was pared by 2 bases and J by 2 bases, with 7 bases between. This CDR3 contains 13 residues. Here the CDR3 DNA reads TGTGCCAGCAGTTTATGGGCAGCCTACGAGCAGTACTTC. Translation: CASSLWAAYEQYF.

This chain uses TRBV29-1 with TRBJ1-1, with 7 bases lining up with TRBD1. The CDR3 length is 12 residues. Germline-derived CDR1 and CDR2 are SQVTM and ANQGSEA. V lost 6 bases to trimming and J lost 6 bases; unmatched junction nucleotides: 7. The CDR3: CSVQQGRAEAFF. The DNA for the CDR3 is TGCAGCGTGCAACAGGGGAGGGCTGAAGCTTTCTTT.

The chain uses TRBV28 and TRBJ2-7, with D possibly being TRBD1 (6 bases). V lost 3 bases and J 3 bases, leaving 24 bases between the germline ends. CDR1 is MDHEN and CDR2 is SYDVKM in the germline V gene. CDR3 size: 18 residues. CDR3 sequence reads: CASSLGVSGTHRDYEQYF. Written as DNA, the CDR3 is TGTGCCAGCAGTTTGGGGGTCTCCGGGACACATAGGGACTACGAGCAGTACTTC.

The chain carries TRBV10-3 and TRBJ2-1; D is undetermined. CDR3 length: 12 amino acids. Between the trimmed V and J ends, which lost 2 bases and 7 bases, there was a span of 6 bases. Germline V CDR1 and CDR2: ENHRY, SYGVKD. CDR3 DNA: TGTGCCATCAGTGAGGAACAAAATGAGCAGTTCTTC. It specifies CAISEEQNEQFF.

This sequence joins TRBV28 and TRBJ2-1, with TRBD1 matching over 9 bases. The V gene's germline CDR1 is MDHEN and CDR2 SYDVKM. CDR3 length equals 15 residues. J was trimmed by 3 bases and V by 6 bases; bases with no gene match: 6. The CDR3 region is CASRQGASFYNEQFF. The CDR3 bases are TGTGCCAGCAGACAGGGGGCGAGTTTCTACAATGAGCAGTTCTTC.

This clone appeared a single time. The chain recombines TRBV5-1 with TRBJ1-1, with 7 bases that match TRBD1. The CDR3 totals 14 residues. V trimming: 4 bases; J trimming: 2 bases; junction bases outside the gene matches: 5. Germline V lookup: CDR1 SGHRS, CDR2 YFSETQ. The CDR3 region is CASSPWDRNTEAFF. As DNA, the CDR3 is TGCGCCAGCAGCCCCTGGGACAGAAACACTGAAGCTTTCTTT.

The CDR3 nucleotides are TGTGCCAGCAGTTTATCTAGTCTGGGCAATCAGCCCCAGCATTTT. Translating gives CASSLSSLGNQPQHF. This sequence joins TRBV27 and TRBJ1-5; D unclear. The CDR3 loop spans 15 amino acids. Trimming cost V 0 bases and J 2 bases, with 8 bases left between them. Germline assignment: CDR1 MNHEY and CDR2 SMNVEV (reference sequence).

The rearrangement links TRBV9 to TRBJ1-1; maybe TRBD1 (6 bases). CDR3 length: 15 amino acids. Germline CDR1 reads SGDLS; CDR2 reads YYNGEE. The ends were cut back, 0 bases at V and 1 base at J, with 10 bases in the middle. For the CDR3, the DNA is TGTGCCAGCAGCGTAGAGGGGGGCCCGAACACTGAAGCTTTCTTT. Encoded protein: CASSVEGGPNTEAFF. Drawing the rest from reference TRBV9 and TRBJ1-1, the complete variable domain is DSGVTQTPKHLITATGQRVTLRCSPRSGDLSVYWYQQSLDQGLQFLIQYYNGEERAKGNILERFSAQQFPDLHSELNLSSLELGDSALYFCASSVEGGPNTEAFFGQGTRLTVV.

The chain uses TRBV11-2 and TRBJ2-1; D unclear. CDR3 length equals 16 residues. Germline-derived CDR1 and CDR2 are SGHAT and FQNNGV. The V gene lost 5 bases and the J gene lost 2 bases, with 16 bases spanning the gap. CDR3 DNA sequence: TGTGCCAGCAGCCACGCTTCTGGGGTGACCTACAATGAGCAGTTCTTC. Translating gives CASSHASGVTYNEQFF. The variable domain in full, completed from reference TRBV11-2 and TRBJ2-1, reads EAGVAQSPRYKIIEKRQSVAFWCNPISGHATLYWYQQILGQGPKLLIQFQNNGVVDDSQLPKDRFSAERLKGVDSTLKIQPAKLEDSAVYLCASSHASGVTYNEQFFGPGTRLTVL.

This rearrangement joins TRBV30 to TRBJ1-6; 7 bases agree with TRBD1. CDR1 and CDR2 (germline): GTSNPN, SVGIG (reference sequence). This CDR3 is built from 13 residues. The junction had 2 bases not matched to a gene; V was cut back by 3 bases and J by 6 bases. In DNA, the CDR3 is TGTGCCTGGAGGGGACAGTTTAATTCACCCCTCCACTTT. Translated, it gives CAWRGQFNSPLHF.